This paragraph covers one T cell receptor (beta chain) sequence. This sample stems from a study of cytomegalovirus exposure and HLA in healthy donors. PCR amplification relied on 60 Vbeta primers (plus 13 Jbeta primers). Sequenced by immunoSEQ multiplex PCR; TCRdb stores in-frame clones only, minus some. The sample lists around 150,000 clones; 65% to 80% were seen once. This sequence was found in a middle-aged woman in good health and CMV-seronegative. What was sequenced was PBMCs.

CDR3 sequence (DNA): TGCGCCAGCAGTGATCCCTCCGGGGAGCTGTTTTTT. As protein: CASSDPSGELFF. The chain is built from TRBV10-1 and TRBJ2-2; no reliable D call. This CDR3 region has 12 residues. Germline assignment: CDR1 WNHNN and CDR2 SYGVQD (reference sequence). V was clipped by 3 bases and J by 6 bases, with 5 bases between them.